Listed here are 13 T cell receptor beta chains from one sample, sequenced in a study of blood T cell repertoires in COVID-19. The method was immunoSEQ multiplex PCR; TCRdb's version includes in-frame clones alone and lacks a portion of them. Here the sample spans some 260,000 clones, 70% to 90% being singletons. Specimen: peripheral blood. The source of these receptors is a man younger than 30 with active or convalescent COVID-19.

The chain uses TRBV29-1 and TRBJ2-7, with D maybe TRBD2 (5 bases). The CDR3 has 13 residues. The ends were cut back, 1 base at V and 5 bases at J, with 12 bases in the middle. Germline CDR1 SQVTM, CDR2 ANQGSEA. The CDR3 is CSVEGSGLDEQYF. The CDR3 DNA sequence: TGCAGCGTTGAAGGTTCGGGGTTAGACGAGCAGTACTTC.

The chain joins TRBV7-3 to TRBJ2-6; D not certain. The germline V and J ends were trimmed by 3 bases and 0 bases, with 24 bases remaining between them. CDR1 is SGHTA and CDR2 is FQGTGA in the germline V gene. This CDR3 spans 21 amino acids. The CDR3, as DNA: TGTGCCAGCAGCTTCGGCCCAGGTTACAATAAGGCCCCCTCTGGGGCCAACGTCCTGACTTTC. It encodes CASSFGPGYNKAPSGANVLTF. The variable domain in full, completed from reference TRBV7-3 and TRBJ2-6, reads GAGVSQTPSNKVTEKGKYVELRCDPISGHTALYWYRQSLGQGPEFLIYFQGTGAADDSGLPNDRFFAVRPEGSVSTLKIQRTERGDSAVYLCASSFGPGYNKAPSGANVLTFGAGSRLTVL.

A single count supports this clone. The V and J genes are TRBV29-1 and TRBJ1-1, with D perhaps matching TRBD1 (6 bases). Trimming took off 4 bases at V and 6 bases at J, with 12 bases between the two ends. This CDR3 comprises 12 residues. Germline V lookup: CDR1 SQVTM, CDR2 ANQGSEA. DNA for the CDR3: TGCAGCGTTGGGACCGACAGGTCTGAAGCTTTCTTT. It specifies CSVGTDRSEAFF.

This clone was recorded a few times. The V call is TRBV18, the J call TRBJ1-1; TRBD1 matches at 7 bases. This CDR3 contains 13 residues. V trimming: 4 bases; J trimming: 4 bases; junction bases outside the gene matches: 3. Germline CDR1 and CDR2: KGHSH and LQKENI. The CDR3 nucleotides read TGTGCCAGCTCACGACAGGGCTTCACTGAAGCTTTCTTT. Amino acids: CASSRQGFTEAFF.

V usage is TRBV3-1 (or the pseudogene TRBV3-2) and J usage is TRBJ1-2; tentatively, D is TRBD1 (5 bases). The CDR3 loop spans 14 amino acids. From germline, CDR1 is LGHDT and CDR2 YNNKEL (reference sequence). Trimming pared 1 base from V and 6 bases from J, leaving 12 bases between. CDR3 in amino acids: CASSQVSQGDGYTF. The CDR3 nucleotides are TGTGCCAGCAGCCAAGTGTCTCAGGGTGATGGCTACACCTTC.

This clone showed up just once. The chain is built from TRBV7-9 and TRBJ2-1, with a weak D call TRBD2 (5 bases). This CDR3 region has 16 residues. The V and J ends lost 1 base and 6 bases respectively, with 16 bases between them. Germline CDR1 reads SEHNR; CDR2 reads FQNEAQ (reference sequence). The CDR3 here is CASSLDRRARVNEQFF. The CDR3 DNA sequence: TGTGCCAGCAGCTTAGATCGGCGGGCCCGGGTCAATGAGCAGTTCTTC.

The chain recombines TRBV10-3 with TRBJ2-1; TRBD2 agrees at 10 bases. The CDR3 consists of 15 residues. Trimming cost V 2 bases and J 6 bases; bases outside gene matches: 4. Per germline, CDR1 ENHRY and CDR2 SYGVKD. The CDR3 coding sequence is TGTGCCATCAGTGAGACTAGCGGGACCCCCAATGAGCAGTTCTTC. Its translation: CAISETSGTPNEQFF.

V is TRBV14 and J is TRBJ2-7; 12 bases fit TRBD2. Germline V gene lookup returns CDR1 SGHDN and CDR2 FVKESK. V shed 3 bases, J shed 7 bases, and the junction held 7 bases outside the gene matches. CDR3 length equals 15 residues. Here the CDR3 DNA reads TGTGCCAGCAGCCAGAGACTAGCGGGAGTGGGTGAGCAGTACTTC. Translated, it gives CASSQRLAGVGEQYF.

This chain links TRBV30 with TRBJ2-3; 7 bases align to TRBD1. Looked up from germline, CDR1 is GTSNPN and CDR2 is SVGIG (reference sequence). The CDR3 consists of 14 residues. With 2 bases clipped from V and 1 base from J, the junction kept 3 bases outside the gene matches. The CDR3 DNA sequence: TGTGCCTGGAGTCAGGGGGTAGGCACAGATACGCAGTATTTT. Its protein product is CAWSQGVGTDTQYF.

V and J are TRBV7-8 and TRBJ1-4, with TRBD1 as a possible D gene (5 bases). V lost 5 bases and J lost 4, with 29 bases in between. The CDR3 spans 20 residues. Germline lookup yields CDR1 SGHVS and CDR2 FQNEAQ. CDR3 coding DNA: TGTGCCAGCAGCCCCCAGACCCGGGCAGGGTTGGTCAAGGGTAATGAAAAACTGTTTTTT. This gives the protein CASSPQTRAGLVKGNEKLFF. The variable domain in full, completed from reference TRBV7-8 and TRBJ1-4, reads GAGVSQSPRYKVAKRGQDVALRCDPISGHVSLFWYQQALGQGPEFLTYFQNEAQLDKSGLPSDRFFAERPEGSVSTLKIQRTQQEDSAVYLCASSPQTRAGLVKGNEKLFFGSGTQLSVL.

This clone has only a few counts. The chain recombines TRBV7-9 with TRBJ1-4; 9 bases are shared with TRBD1. The germline V gene encodes CDR1 SEHNR and CDR2 FQNEAQ (reference sequence). This CDR3 region has 14 residues. With V trimmed by 5 bases and J by 8 bases, 6 bases remained unmatched. CDR3 nucleotide sequence: TGTGCCAGCAGCGAACAGGGGGCTGTGGAAAAACTGTTTTTT. Residues: CASSEQGAVEKLFF.

The V gene is TRBV7-8, the J gene TRBJ2-7, with 8 bases that match TRBD2. The CDR3 length is 16 residues. Germline V gene sequence: CDR1 SGHVS, CDR2 FQNEAQ. The J segment lost 0 bases and the V segment lost 4 bases, leaving 8 bases of the junction unmatched. The CDR3 DNA reads TGTGCCAGCAGCTCCCGGGAGAGCGGGAGCTCCTACGAGCAGTACTTC. It is translated as CASSSRESGSSYEQYF.

This sequence joins TRBV7-9 and TRBJ2-1, with 11 bases fitting TRBD1. The CDR3 sequence is 17 residues long. Germline V CDR1 and CDR2: SEHNR, FQNEAQ (reference sequence). Unmatched junction bases numbered 10, after V lost 5 bases and J lost 4 bases. The CDR3 DNA reads TGTGCCAGCAGCACCCTCCTCGGGACAGGGGGTTACAATGAGCAGTTCTTC. Encoded protein: CASSTLLGTGGYNEQFF.